One sample yielded the 10 T cell receptor beta chains listed below, sequenced in a study of human T cells and chemical hapten exposure (dated by TCRdb to about 2021). The time point label on this specimen signifies: pre-sensitization, week 0. In light of the paper, this sample's treatment or condition label describes: therapeutic diphenylcyclopropenone sensitization with weekly scalp DPC. Library preparation used RACE. TCRdb names NextSeq 500 as the instrument used. Using fastp trimming at Q25 and MiXCR clonotype assembly, TCRdb reanalyzed the public sequencing data and kept in-frame beta chains. Rows with one shared CDR3 protein collapse into an entry with the most common genes and DNA. In this sample the table shows approximately 320,000 distinct CDR3 sequences, around 5.5% of which occur a single time. The top ten hold about 8.2% of the sample. The specimen was whole blood, collected in connection with sensitization to the hapten diphenylcyclopropenone (DPC). The receptors shown here come from a woman between 18 and 29 years old with alopecia areata. Some clones in this sample may be carry-over from other donors' samples.

The J gene is TRBJ2-4, the V gene TRBV7-2, with D possibly TRBD1 on 6 matching bases. This CDR3 is 13 amino acids long. Germline V CDR1 and CDR2: SGHTA, FQGNSA. Trimming cost V 3 bases and J 5 bases, with 8 bases left between them. The CDR3 protein is CASSLTGENIQYF. CDR3 DNA: TGTGCCAGCAGCTTGACAGGAGAAAACATTCAGTACTTC.

This clonotype was recorded a few times. The chain couples TRBV6-5 to TRBJ2-5, with a tentative D call TRBD2 (5 bases). The germline V gene encodes CDR1 MNHEY and CDR2 SVGAGI. The CDR3 has 15 residues. V was shortened by 1 base and J by 3 bases, with 12 bases between the two germline ends. In DNA form, the CDR3 reads TGTGCCAGCAGTTACTGGGCGGCGGGTGAAGAGACCCAGTACTTC. Translation gives CASSYWAAGEETQYF.

This clonotype was detected many times. This chain links TRBV6-4 with TRBJ2-3; TRBD1 matches 10 bases. The ends lost 8 bases at V and 0 bases at J; junction bases unmatched: 5. Germline assignment: CDR1 MRHNA and CDR2 SNTAGT. This CDR3 has 15 residues. As DNA, the CDR3 is TGTGCCAGCGCACGGACAGGGGGAAGCACAGATACGCAGTATTTT. This translates into CASARTGGSTDTQYF.

This clonotype occurred many times. This chain links TRBV28 with TRBJ1-2; 8 bases line up with TRBD1. After removal of 5 bases from V and 8 bases from J, the junction contained 7 bases not matched to a gene. The CDR3 is made up of 13 amino acids. Germline V gene lookup returns CDR1 MDHEN and CDR2 SYDVKM. In DNA, the CDR3 is TGTGCCAGCAGTGCTACAGGGGGAGGCGGCTACACCTTC. It encodes CASSATGGGGYTF.

This clonotype has a handful of counts. This rearrangement joins TRBV6-2 or TRBV6-3 to TRBJ2-7; no reliable D call. The CDR3 runs 12 residues. Germline V gene sequence: CDR1 MNHEY, CDR2 SVGEGT. V was cut by 4 bases and J by 4 bases, with 8 bases left in between. The CDR3 DNA sequence: TGTGCCAGCAGTTCCCCGATTTACGAGCAGTACTTC. Translating it yields CASSSPIYEQYF.

This clonotype appeared many times. The chain carries TRBV28 and TRBJ2-7, with 7 bases that match TRBD1. Trimming cost V 9 bases and J 2 bases; bases outside gene matches: 10. Per the germline V gene, CDR1 is MDHEN and CDR2 is SYDVKM. The CDR3 totals 14 residues. The CDR3 reads CASGTVERAYEQYF. The CDR3, as DNA: TGTGCCAGTGGGACAGTTGAACGTGCCTACGAGCAGTACTTC.

The table lists this clonotype with a few counts. This sequence joins TRBV20-1 and TRBJ1-6, with a possible D match to TRBD1 (5 bases). V dropped 6 bases and J dropped 6 bases, with 6 bases sitting between them. Looked up from germline, CDR1 is DFQATT and CDR2 is SNEGSKA (reference sequence). CDR3 length: 11 amino acids. The CDR3, as DNA: TGCAGTGCCGGGGCTAATTCACCCCTCCACTTT. Translation gives CSAGANSPLHF.

This clonotype was counted between two and nine times. The genes are TRBV3-1 and TRBJ1-2; 8 bases fit TRBD1. The ends lost 3 bases at V and 2 bases at J; junction bases unmatched: 8. The germline CDR1 and CDR2 sequences are LGHDT and YNNKEL (reference sequence). The CDR3 loop spans 16 amino acids. CDR3 residues: CASSQLMDRANYGYTF. In DNA form, the CDR3 reads TGTGCCAGCAGCCAGTTAATGGACAGGGCCAACTATGGCTACACCTTC.

This clonotype was counted ten times or more. V is TRBV7-2 and J is TRBJ2-4; 11 bases agree with TRBD1. This CDR3 spans 19 amino acids. Trimming cost V 2 bases and J 1 base; bases outside gene matches: 10. Germline V gives CDR1 SGHTA, CDR2 FQGNSA. The CDR3 spells CASSLYGQGAFGAKNIQYF. CDR3 nucleotide sequence: TGTGCCAGCAGCTTATACGGACAGGGGGCTTTCGGGGCCAAAAACATTCAGTACTTC.

This clonotype was seen only a few times. The V and J genes are TRBV7-9 and TRBJ2-2, with D possibly being TRBD2 (5 bases). Germline V lookup: CDR1 SEHNR, CDR2 FQNEAQ (reference sequence). This CDR3 spans 14 amino acids. The V gene lost 5 bases and the J gene lost 5 bases, with 12 bases spanning the gap. CDR3 coding DNA: TGTGCCAGCAGCCGATTTGCGGGTACCGGGGAGCTGTTTTTT. This gives the protein CASSRFAGTGELFF. The complete variable domain, with remaining parts taken from reference TRBV7-9 and TRBJ2-2, reads DTGVSQNPRHKITKRGQNVTFRCDPISEHNRLYWYRQTLGQGPEFLTYFQNEAQLEKSRLLSDRFSAERPKGSFSTLEIQRTEQGDSAMYLCASSRFAGTGELFFGEGSRLTVL.